Below, 30 T cell receptor beta chains from the same sample are listed, as sequenced in a study of graft-versus-host responses after intestinal transplantation. These receptors have no identified antigens. The protocol was immunoSEQ multiplex PCR, while the TCRdb copy is restricted to in-frame clones and leaves out a portion. The top ten hold almost 2.5% of the sample, which has tens of thousands of clones, around 90% seen once. Here the sequenced sample was unstimulated CD4+ T cells sorted from spleen or lymph node cells, taken before transplant. Receptors were obtained from a human donor who was the organ donor for an intestinal transplant.

V usage is TRBV28 and J usage is TRBJ1-5; no definite D call. The germline CDR1 and CDR2 sequences are MDHEN and SYDVKM. V lost 2 bases and J lost 0, with 8 bases in between. This CDR3 region has 15 residues. This chain's CDR3 is CASSLTVYSNQPQHF. As DNA, the CDR3 is TGTGCCAGCAGTTTAACAGTGTATAGCAATCAGCCCCAGCATTTT.

The CDR3 here is CASRSPWGDETGELFF. In nucleotides, the CDR3 is TGTGCCAGCAGGTCCCCATGGGGAGACGAGACCGGGGAGCTGTTTTTT. The rearrangement joins TRBV6-6 to TRBJ2-2; the D gene is possibly TRBD2 (5 bases). CDR3 length: 16 amino acids. The germline CDR1 and CDR2 sequences are MNHNY and SVGAGI (reference sequence). V lost 6 bases and J 5 bases, leaving 19 bases between the germline ends.

The chain is built from TRBV7-9 and TRBJ1-1; D gene unclear. Trimming left V 5 bases short and J 1 base short, with 11 bases between. The length of the CDR3 is 14 residues. CDR1 is SEHNR, CDR2 FQNEAQ, per germline (reference sequence). CDR3 protein: CASSPRLGNTEAFF. CDR3 nucleotide sequence: TGTGCCAGCAGCCCCCGCCTCGGGAACACTGAAGCTTTCTTT.

This clone has only a few counts. This chain uses TRBV10-3 with TRBJ2-7; 8 positions agree with TRBD1. Per the germline V gene, CDR1 is ENHRY and CDR2 is SYGVKD. This CDR3 comprises 13 residues. V shed 4 bases, J shed 3 bases, and the junction held 2 bases outside the gene matches. CDR3 in amino acids: CAISGTGYYEQYF. CDR3 in DNA: TGTGCCATCAGTGGGACAGGGTACTACGAGCAGTACTTC.

CDR3 protein: CASSIIPTPPYEQYF. For the CDR3, the DNA is TGTGCCAGCAGCATCATACCGACACCTCCCTACGAGCAGTACTTC. This sequence joins TRBV21-1 and TRBJ2-5; the D call in the table, TRBD1, was not verified against the DNA. The J call may not be correct, given that the DNA end is closer to TRBJ2-7. TRBV21-1 is a documented pseudogene. CDR3 length equals 15 residues.

The V call is TRBV4-1, the J call TRBJ2-1, with 12 positions matching TRBD2. The CDR3 runs 21 residues. Germline values: CDR1 MGHRA, CDR2 YSYEKL. Trimming removed 0 bases from V and 0 bases from J; junction bases left unmatched: 12. CDR3 sequence (DNA): TGCGCCAGCAGCCAAGAAGAAGAGTTCGGGACTAGCGGGCGCTCCTACAATGAGCAGTTCTTC. This gives the protein CASSQEEEFGTSGRSYNEQFF.

This chain uses TRBV9 with TRBJ2-1; weak D call: TRBD1 (5 bases). Germline CDR1 reads SGDLS; CDR2 reads YYNGEE. Trimming removed 0 bases from V and 5 bases from J, with 6 bases in between. This CDR3 contains 13 residues. The CDR3, as DNA: TGTGCCAGCAGCGTAGACAGGAACAATGAGCAGTTCTTC. Translation gives CASSVDRNNEQFF.

The rearrangement joins TRBV7-6 to TRBJ2-5; 11 bases are shared with TRBD2. Losses at the gene ends were 3 bases for V and 0 bases for J; bases not matched to a gene: 12. Germline V gives CDR1 SGHVS, CDR2 FNYEAQ. This CDR3 spans 19 amino acids. CDR3 loop: CASSFPTSGSSEYQETQYF. The CDR3 DNA follows: TGTGCCAGCAGCTTCCCCACTAGCGGGAGTTCGGAGTACCAAGAGACCCAGTACTTC.

This clone was counted a single time. The chain links TRBV10-2 to TRBJ1-1; no firm D call. V lost 3 bases to trimming and J lost 3 bases, with 14 bases between them. Germline V gene sequence: CDR1 WSHSY, CDR2 SAAADI. The CDR3 loop spans 15 amino acids. CDR3 in DNA: TGCGCCAGCAGTGATTTAGGCCTTAGGTACACTGAAGCTTTCTTT. Protein product: CASSDLGLRYTEAFF.

The chain couples TRBV19 to TRBJ1-5; 9 positions match TRBD1. Germline loops: CDR1 LNHDA, CDR2 SQIVND (reference sequence). The CDR3 is 15 amino acids. V lost 5 bases to trimming and J lost 1 base; unmatched junction nucleotides: 3. CDR3 region: CASSPQGASNQPQHF. The CDR3 nucleotides read TGTGCCAGTAGTCCACAGGGGGCGAGCAATCAGCCCCAGCATTTT.

The chain joins TRBV7-2 to TRBJ1-4, with 7 bases matching TRBD1. Germline V gives CDR1 SGHTA, CDR2 FQGNSA. The V gene end was trimmed by 3 bases and the J gene end by 4 bases; junction bases not matched to a gene: 5. CDR3 length: 15 amino acids. The CDR3 protein is CASSFSGTVNEKLFF. Here the CDR3 DNA reads TGTGCCAGCAGCTTTTCCGGGACAGTTAATGAAAAACTGTTTTTT.

This chain joins TRBV7-9 and TRBJ1-2, with TRBD1 matching over 10 bases. CDR1 is SEHNR, CDR2 FQNEAQ, per germline (reference sequence). Trimming cost V 2 bases and J 4 bases; bases outside gene matches: 1. CDR3 length: 14 residues. The CDR3 region has the DNA TGTGCCAGCAGCTTACGGACAGGGGGCTATGGCTACACCTTC. Translated, it gives CASSLRTGGYGYTF.

The chain is built from TRBV28 and TRBJ1-5; possibly TRBD1 for D (5 bases). The germline gives CDR1 MDHEN, CDR2 SYDVKM. The CDR3 is made up of 13 amino acids. Trimming left V 10 bases short and J 2 bases short, with 12 bases between. CDR3 nucleotide sequence: TGTGCCACCGGCCCGGGGGGCAATCAGCCCCAGCATTTT. This translates into CATGPGGNQPQHF.

Only a few counts were recorded for this clone. The J gene is TRBJ2-1, the V gene TRBV7-6, with 10 positions matching TRBD2. CDR3 size: 15 residues. Unmatched junction bases numbered 2, after V lost 1 base and J lost 5 bases. Germline CDR1 reads SGHVS; CDR2 reads FNYEAQ. DNA for the CDR3: TGTGCCAGCAGCTTAGGCGGGACTAGCGACAATGAGCAGTTCTTC. Residues: CASSLGGTSDNEQFF.

The rearrangement uses TRBV10-3 and TRBJ2-1; tentatively, D is TRBD2 (6 bases). CDR3 length: 15 residues. V shed 6 bases and J shed 2 bases, with 14 bases lying between them. CDR1 ENHRY and CDR2 SYGVKD come from the germline V gene. CDR3 nucleotide sequence: TGTGCCATCAGGGCGGGACTTGGAACCTACAATGAGCAGTTCTTC. Protein sequence: CAIRAGLGTYNEQFF.

This chain uses TRBV15 with TRBJ1-2; possibly TRBD1 for D (5 bases). CDR1 and CDR2 from the germline V gene are LNHNV and YYDKDF (reference sequence). V was cut by 0 bases and J by 2 bases, with 7 bases left in between. The CDR3 is 14 amino acids. Written as DNA, the CDR3 is TGTGCCACCAGCAGAGATCGGGACAACTATGGCTACACCTTC. Translating gives CATSRDRDNYGYTF.

The chain joins TRBV19 to TRBJ2-1, with 8 nucleotides matching TRBD2. This CDR3 contains 15 residues. Germline CDR1 reads LNHDA; CDR2 reads SQIVND (reference sequence). J gave up 5 bases and V 4 bases, and 7 bases lay outside the gene matches. Written as DNA, the CDR3 is TGTGCCAGTAGTACACTAGCGGTCCCTAACAATGAGCAGTTCTTC. Translating it yields CASSTLAVPNNEQFF.

The V call is TRBV21-1, the J call TRBJ2-1; no DNA check was done on the table's D call, TRBD2. TRBV21-1 is noted as a pseudogene. This CDR3 is 18 amino acids long. The CDR3: CASSKGSARDSSYNEQFF. CDR3 sequence (DNA): TGTGCCAGCAGCAAGGGGTCGGCCCGGGACTCCTCCTACAATGAGCAGTTCTTC.

The V call is TRBV9, the J call TRBJ1-2, with 8 bases that match TRBD1. The CDR3 is 15 amino acids. From germline, CDR1 is SGDLS and CDR2 YYNGEE. Trimming took 5 bases from V and 4 from J; bases not matched to a gene: 10. CDR3 protein: CASRPESGGSYGYTF. The CDR3 DNA follows: TGTGCCAGCAGGCCAGAATCAGGGGGCAGCTATGGCTACACCTTC.

DNA of the CDR3: TGTGCCAGCAGCATCTGGGGGACCTACGAGCAGTACTTC. Its protein is CASSIWGTYEQYF. This rearrangement joins TRBV14 to TRBJ2-7; D tentatively fits TRBD1 or TRBD2 (5 bases each). This CDR3 has 13 residues. Germline assignment: CDR1 SGHDN and CDR2 FVKESK. V lost 5 bases and J lost 2, with 10 bases in between.

This clone was picked up one time. The V gene is TRBV5-4, the J gene TRBJ2-3; possibly TRBD2 for D (6 bases). Germline CDR1 and CDR2: SGHNT and YYREEE (reference sequence). V was pared by 4 bases and J by 3 bases, with 12 bases between. The CDR3 totals 14 residues. Written as DNA, the CDR3 is TGTGCCAGCAGCCCCGGGAGTGAGACAGATACGCAGTATTTT. Translating gives CASSPGSETDTQYF.

The rearrangement links TRBV4-1 to TRBJ2-5; 8 nucleotides agree with TRBD2. CDR1 MGHRA and CDR2 YSYEKL come from the germline V gene. The CDR3 spans 14 residues. V was clipped by 2 bases and J by 4 bases; unmatched bases: 3. In DNA, the CDR3 is TGCGCCAGCAGCCAATGGCTAGCGGGAGAGACCCAGTACTTC. As protein: CASSQWLAGETQYF.

J is TRBJ1-1 and V is TRBV5-8, with 10 bases that match TRBD1. Trimming removed 4 bases from V and 5 bases from J; junction bases left unmatched: 11. The CDR3 consists of 16 residues. Germline values: CDR1 SGHTS, CDR2 YDEGEE. The CDR3 is CASSPNPGQGKTEAFF. DNA for the CDR3: TGTGCCAGCAGCCCAAACCCGGGACAGGGGAAGACTGAAGCTTTCTTT.

DNA of the CDR3: TGTGCCAGCAGCTTCTGGGACAGGGGGAAGGGGCAGTTCTTC. This encodes CASSFWDRGKGQFF. The chain links TRBV7-9 to TRBJ2-1, with TRBD1 matching over 11 bases. The CDR3 runs to 14 residues. Trimming at V came to 3 bases and at J to 12 bases, leaving 7 bases not matched to a gene. Germline V gene data show CDR1 as SEHNR and CDR2 as FQNEAQ (reference sequence).

The chain recombines TRBV9 with TRBJ1-2; weak D call: TRBD1 (5 bases). The germline V gene has CDR1 SGDLS and CDR2 YYNGEE. The CDR3 covers 14 residues. V lost 0 bases and J lost 7, with 13 bases in between. The CDR3 nucleotides are TGTGCCAGCAGCGTAGCTCCAGGGTTGGTTGGCTACACCTTC. Protein product: CASSVAPGLVGYTF.

This chain links TRBV7-2 with TRBJ2-7, with 7 nucleotides matching TRBD2. J lost 7 bases, V lost 0 bases, and 6 bases had no gene match. This CDR3 contains 14 residues. From germline, CDR1 is SGHTA and CDR2 FQGNSA. CDR3 DNA: TGTGCCAGCAGCTTAGCGGGAGGGCCGAGGGAGCAGTACTTC. Translated: CASSLAGGPREQYF.

The gene calls are TRBV11-3 and TRBJ2-1; 8 bases are shared with TRBD1. Germline values: CDR1 SGHNT, CDR2 YENEEA. V shed 5 bases and J 5 bases; nucleotides not matched to a gene: 5. CDR3 length: 14 amino acids. The CDR3 is CASSLGQGHNEQFF. The CDR3 nucleotides read TGTGCCAGCAGCCTAGGACAGGGTCACAATGAGCAGTTCTTC.

The gene calls are TRBV28 and TRBJ2-3; TRBD2 aligns across 8 bases. Germline values: CDR1 MDHEN, CDR2 SYDVKM. The CDR3 runs 15 residues. With V trimmed by 4 bases and J by 0 bases, 3 bases remained unmatched. The CDR3 sequence: CASSYREGSTDTQYF. CDR3 DNA: TGTGCCAGCAGTTACCGGGAGGGTAGCACAGATACGCAGTATTTT. Full variable domain (missing parts from reference TRBV28 and TRBJ2-3): DVKVTQSSRYLVKRTGEKVFLECVQDMDHENMFWYRQDPGLGLRLIYFSYDVKMKEKGDIPEGYSVSREKKERFSLILESASTNQTSMYLCASSYREGSTDTQYFGPGTRLTVL.

CDR3 bases: TGTGCCAGCAGTTACTCGAAAGGGGAGGGCTACGAGCAGTACTTC. As protein: CASSYSKGEGYEQYF. This chain connects TRBV6-5 to TRBJ2-7; TRBD2 agrees at 7 bases. This CDR3 spans 15 amino acids. Trimming took 0 bases from V and 3 from J; bases not matched to a gene: 5. From germline, CDR1 is MNHEY and CDR2 SVGAGI.

This CDR3 is CASSSGLPYEQYF. In DNA, the CDR3 is TGTGCCAGCAGCTCGGGACTACCCTACGAGCAGTACTTC. This chain uses TRBV7-2 with TRBJ2-5; 7 bases align to TRBD2. The DNA end is more similar to TRBJ2-7, so the J call may be wrong. Germline loops: CDR1 SGHTA, CDR2 FQGNSA. The CDR3 extends over 13 amino acids.